These 15 T cell receptor beta chains were all obtained from the same sample, sequenced in a study of cytomegalovirus exposure and HLA in healthy donors listed by TCRdb under 2017. Library construction relied on the immunoSEQ multiplex PCR assay. TCRdb mirrors the immuneACCESS table, restricted to in-frame sequences. Some clones are absent from its copies; in checked studies, under half trace to an unresolved V gene, and the reason for the others is unknown. The sample data list around 400,000 clones, and 86% of these were observed just once. Under 0.95% of the sample is taken by the ten largest. The sample comprised PBMCs. The source is a woman aged 18-29 years in good health and CMV-seronegative.

J is TRBJ2-3 and V is TRBV9, with 11 bases identical to TRBD2. The CDR3 sequence is 16 residues long. V trimming: 0 bases; J trimming: 4 bases; junction bases outside the gene matches: 4. Germline V gene lookup returns CDR1 SGDLS and CDR2 YYNGEE. The CDR3 bases are TGTGCCAGCAGCGTAGGGCTAGCGGGAGGAGCAGATACGCAGTATTTT. Its translation is CASSVGLAGGADTQYF.

This clone was counted once. The rearrangement uses TRBV6-5 and TRBJ2-4; no clear D gene. CDR1 is MNHEY and CDR2 is SVGAGI in the germline V gene. Deletions cut 6 bases from V and 0 bases from J, with 9 bases between. This CDR3 contains 14 residues. The CDR3 here is CASSQSLAKNIQYF. In nucleotides, the CDR3 is TGTGCCAGCAGCCAGTCTTTAGCCAAAAACATTCAGTACTTC.

The chain recombines TRBV27 with TRBJ2-7; D call uncertain. From germline, CDR1 is MNHEY and CDR2 SMNVEV (reference sequence). The CDR3 is made up of 10 amino acids. Between the trimmed V and J ends, which lost 8 bases and 3 bases, there was a span of 5 bases. The DNA for the CDR3 is TGTGCCAGCGGAGACTACGAGCAGTACTTC. Encoded protein: CASGDYEQYF.

V and J are TRBV21-1 and TRBJ1-2; TRBD1, the table's D call, lacks a check against the DNA. TRBV21-1 is classified as a pseudogene. This CDR3 spans 19 amino acids. In DNA form, the CDR3 reads TGTGCCAGCAGCAAACAGGGGTTTCCGGACAGCCCGCTGCATCCGGGCTACACCTTC. This codes for CASSKQGFPDSPLHPGYTF.

J is TRBJ1-2 and V is TRBV2; TRBD1 agrees at 8 bases. The CDR3 is 12 residues long. After removal of 7 bases from V and 6 bases from J, the junction contained 4 bases not matched to a gene. CDR1 and CDR2 (germline): SNHLY, FYNNEI. This CDR3 reads CASTGGGHGYTF. Written as DNA, the CDR3 is TGTGCCAGCACAGGGGGCGGCCATGGCTACACCTTC.

This clone was counted a few times. The CDR3 DNA reads as TGCAGCGTTCGGTCCCTAGAGGGACCCCAGCATTTT. It specifies CSVRSLEGPQHF. This sequence joins TRBV29-1 and TRBJ1-5; D unclear. This CDR3 is built from 12 residues. Germline loops: CDR1 SQVTM, CDR2 ANQGSEA. Trimming took 5 bases from V and 10 from J, leaving 15 bases between them.

The chain uses TRBV7-9 and TRBJ2-5; possibly TRBD2 for D (5 bases). The CDR3 runs 14 residues. V was pared by 2 bases and J by 5 bases, with 12 bases between. Germline CDR1 SEHNR, CDR2 FQNEAQ (reference sequence). CDR3 residues: CASSLSTRGETQYF. The CDR3 bases are TGTGCCAGCAGCTTAAGTACAAGAGGGGAGACCCAGTACTTC.

The V and J genes are TRBV28 and TRBJ2-2, with a possible D match to TRBD1 (6 bases). Trimming stripped 6 bases from V and 1 base from J, with 9 bases between. From germline, CDR1 is MDHEN and CDR2 SYDVKM. The CDR3 is 14 amino acids. CDR3 nucleotide sequence: TGTGCCAGCAGGGGGGCACTGAACACCGGGGAGCTGTTTTTT. It specifies CASRGALNTGELFF.

This clone occurred a few times. The V call is TRBV7-9, the J call TRBJ1-5; 12 bases line up with TRBD1. Germline V gene data show CDR1 as SEHNR and CDR2 as FQNEAQ (reference sequence). Losses at the gene ends were 4 bases for V and 5 bases for J; bases not matched to a gene: 3. This CDR3 has 15 amino acids. CDR3 coding DNA: TGTGCCAGCAGCTCCGGGACAGGGGGCGATCAGCCCCAGCATTTT. Its protein product is CASSSGTGGDQPQHF.

This clone appeared once. The J gene is TRBJ2-7, the V gene TRBV23-1; D call uncertain. TRBV23-1 is classed as an ORF, of uncertain function. There are 14 residues in the CDR3. Trimming removed 0 bases from V and 6 bases from J, with 12 bases in between. CDR3 nucleotide sequence: TGCGCCAGCAGTCAATCGGGCGATTCCCTCGAGCAGTACTTC. Translating it yields CASSQSGDSLEQYF.

This clone was counted a few times. The CDR3 coding sequence is TGTGCCGATCTGACGGAGACCGGGGAGCTGTTTTTT. Protein sequence: CADLTETGELFF. The chain links TRBV19 to TRBJ2-2; D not certain. V was cut by 11 bases and J by 5 bases, with 12 bases left in between. Germline V gene sequence: CDR1 LNHDA, CDR2 SQIVND (reference sequence). This CDR3 spans 12 amino acids.

Notes on this clone: Other DNA sequences of this sample code for an identical CDR3. V is TRBV7-9 and J is TRBJ1-5; possibly TRBD1 for D (5 bases). Per germline, CDR1 SEHNR and CDR2 FQNEAQ (reference sequence). The germline V and J ends were trimmed by 5 bases and 0 bases, with 8 bases remaining between them. The CDR3 length is 14 residues. The CDR3 nucleotides are TGTGCCAGCAGCGCCACAGGTAGCAATCAGCCCCAGCATTTT. It codes for CASSATGSNQPQHF.

Comments on this clone: Other DNA sequences in the same sample also yield this CDR3. The V and J genes are TRBV5-1 and TRBJ1-1, with D hard to call. The germline V gene has CDR1 SGHRS and CDR2 YFSETQ. The V and J ends lost 0 bases and 0 bases respectively, with 3 bases between them. The CDR3 contains 13 residues. CDR3 bases: TGCGCCAGCAGCTTGGCCGTGAACACTGAAGCTTTCTTT. It codes for CASSLAVNTEAFF.

The chain has TRBV2 and TRBJ2-3, with TRBD2 as a possible D gene (7 bases). Between the trimmed V and J ends, which lost 3 bases and 2 bases, there was a span of 15 bases. Per the germline V gene, CDR1 is SNHLY and CDR2 is FYNNEI. The CDR3 length is 16 residues. As DNA, the CDR3 is TGTGCCAGCAGTGAGGGGGCTAGCGGAAACACAGATACGCAGTATTTT. Encoded protein: CASSEGASGNTDTQYF.

This clone came up a few times. The chain links TRBV4-1 to TRBJ2-2; TRBD1 matches 8 bases. The V and J ends lost 1 base and 6 bases, in that order; junction bases with no gene match: 7. CDR1 MGHRA and CDR2 YSYEKL come from the germline V gene. The CDR3 sequence is 16 residues long. In nucleotides, the CDR3 is TGCGCCAGCAGCCAAGGGAGGACAGGGCGGGCCGGGGAGCTGTTTTTT. This sequence encodes CASSQGRTGRAGELFF.